This T cell receptor (beta chain) was obtained from a study of regulatory T cells in long-lasting Graves disease. At the level of the study: Graves' patients (newly diagnosed) had been on antithyroid drugs under 3 months.

Assembly of TCR beta libraries relied on iRepertoire HTBI primers together with Arm-PCR of CDR3 regions. Each CDR3 protein is one row after TCRdb ran MiXCR on the multiplex PCR reads. This sample yields approximately 440,000 distinct CDR3 sequences, of which around 15% are seen a single time; 10% to 15% belongs to the top ten. In this sample, this clonotype turned up many times. The target antigen is unknown. Overall study results and limits: Small sample size may have lowered accuracy.

Time point: newly diagnosed GD, antithyroid drugs for less than 3 months. Extracted RNA from PBMCs served as the source of the TCR library. The same sample was also used in a study of T cells in Graves' hyperthyroidism and ophthalmopathy.

Sequenced here: peripheral blood mononuclear cells (PBMCs), sampled at new diagnosis, from a patient treated with antithyroid drugs. This receptor was obtained from a man aged 35-49 years with Graves disease.

The CDR3 loop reads CASSLGRADTQYF. The CDR3 DNA reads as TGCGCCAGCAGTCTGGGGCGGGCAGATACGCAGTATTTT. V is TRBV5-1 and J is TRBJ2-3; the D call may be TRBD1 or TRBD2 (5 bases each). With 5 bases removed from V and 4 bases from J, the gap between germline ends came to 11 bases. Germline V CDR1 and CDR2: SGHRS, YFSETQ. The CDR3 runs to 13 residues.